Listed below are T cell receptor beta chains from one sample, sequenced in a study of T cells in Graves' hyperthyroidism and ophthalmopathy. MiXCR, run by TCRdb on the multiplex PCR reads, gives a single entry per CDR3 protein. The sample records 250,000 to 300,000 distinct CDR3 sequences, 13% being singletons. Sequencing used blood. These receptors all stem from a woman aged 30 to 39 with Graves' hyperthyroidism that later progressed to Graves' ophthalmopathy. Each CDR3 is given with its conserved first and last residue. Fields, in order: CDR3 DNA, CDR3 protein, J gene, clone size, D gene, V gene. The D gene is left open where the match is weak. For some rows the clone size is stated as once, few or many, or as a class when expanded; others skip it.

TGCAGCACAAAGGACTACTACACCGGGGAGCTGTTTTTT CSTKDYYTGELFF TRBJ2-2 few . TRBV29-1
TGTGCCAGCAGTTTCCGACAGGGATGGACTGAAGCTTTCTTT CASSFRQGWTEAFF TRBJ1-1 . TRBD1 TRBV27
TGCGCCAGCAGCTTAACGACAGGGAACACCGGGGAGCTGTTTTTT CASSLTTGNTGELFF TRBJ2-2 many . TRBV5-1
TGTGCCAGCAGTCCAGCGGGGTTAGCACAAGAGACCCAGTACTTC CASSPAGLAQETQYF TRBJ2-5 many TRBD2 TRBV2
TGCGCCAGCAGCCAAACAGCGGGACTAGCCTACGAGCAGTACTTC CASSQTAGLAYEQYF TRBJ2-7 many TRBD2 TRBV4-3
TGTGCCAGCAGACGACTAGTACCTTTCTCCTACAATGAGCAGTTCTTC CASRRLVPFSYNEQFF TRBJ2-1 few . TRBV5-6
TGCGCCAGCAGCCAAGATCGGGTGGGCGATGAGCAGTTCTTC CASSQDRVGDEQFF TRBJ2-1 . . TRBV4-1
TGTGCCAGTAGTGACACCCAAGAGACCCAGTACTTC CASSDTQETQYF TRBJ2-5 many . TRBV19
TGTGCCAGCCGTAATGTCCAGGGACATAATTCACCCCTCCACTTT CASRNVQGHNSPLHF TRBJ1-6 many . TRBV27
TGTGCCAGCAGTTACAACACAGGGAGAGCTTTCTTT CASSYNTGRAFF TRBJ1-1 many . TRBV6-2/TRBV6-3
TGTGCCAGCAGTCGGACAGGGGCTAATGGCTACACCTTC CASSRTGANGYTF TRBJ1-2 many TRBD1 TRBV27
TGTGCCAGCAGTGAGTCGACCGACCGGTACACTGAAGCTTTCTTT CASSESTDRYTEAFF TRBJ1-1 many . TRBV6-1
TGTGCCAGCTCACCCGGCAGGGGTGATTTCGCGCAGTATTTT CASSPGRGDFAQYF TRBJ2-3 many . TRBV18
TGTGCCAGCAGCGGACTAGCGGCGTCCTACAATGAGCAGTTCTTC CASSGLAASYNEQFF TRBJ2-1 many TRBD2 TRBV12-3/TRBV12-4
TGTGCCAGCAGTTTTGGGACTACCTCTAATGAGCAGTTCTTC CASSFGTTSNEQFF TRBJ2-1 many TRBD2 TRBV27
TGTGCCAGCAGTCAGAGCGGGAGCTCCTACAATGAGCAGTTCTTC CASSQSGSSYNEQFF TRBJ2-1 many TRBD2 TRBV7-9
TGTGCCAGTAGTTACTCAGGGACTAATGAAAAACTGTTTTTT CASSYSGTNEKLFF TRBJ1-4 . . TRBV19
TGTGCCACCGGAGGCCACGAGCAGTACTTC CATGGHEQYF TRBJ2-7 . . TRBV10-3
TGTGCCAGCAGCCAAGGTAACAGCGTCTATGGCTACACCTTC CASSQGNSVYGYTF TRBJ1-2 few . TRBV4-2
TGTGCCAGTAGCCGCTCCCCCGGGACAGTAGTCTATGGCTACACCTTC CASSRSPGTVVYGYTF TRBJ1-2 few TRBD1 TRBV19
TGTGCCAGCAGCGTAAGATTTGCAACTAATGAAAAACTGTTTTTT CASSVRFATNEKLFF TRBJ1-4 . . TRBV27
TGTGCCAGCAGCCCGCGACAGGGCCCCACAGATACGCAGTATTTT CASSPRQGPTDTQYF TRBJ2-3 . TRBD1 TRBV7-9